Listed here is a single TCR beta chain. It has no known antigen specificity. It has no much larger one-base neighbor in the sample; base qualities were not kept. From the cysteine up to the phenylalanine, the CDR3 has a length of 18 residues. The sequence is cut down to CDR3 DNA, 54 bases in frame from base 1. Taken from the germline V gene, the CDR1 and CDR2 loops are KGHSH and LQKENI. V loses 0 bases at its end and J loses 2 bases; junction bases beyond the gene matches: 2. The data were obtained in a study of cytomegalovirus exposure and HLA in healthy donors (dated by TCRdb to about 2017). Some background on the complete study: An earlier analysis of under 600 of the donors reported 276 Gb of sequence data and 117 million unique TCR beta sequences from 150 million to 200 million T cells. The study used immunosequencing to profile the T cell repertoires of approximately 630 subjects and linked those repertoires to cytomegalovirus serostatus. Besides the first cohort of approximately 710 subjects, a separate validation cohort made up of 120 different subjects was used. Among around 400 genotyped donors of the cohort, an average of approximately 240,000 unique TCR beta nucleotide sequences was sequenced per donor, of which roughly 17% were non-productive. Genome-wide SNP genotypes for about three fifths of the roughly 670 donors were used in a later genetic analysis, which treated that subset as a discovery cohort. About five DR-DQ haplotypes were treated as single units for association and clustering because of strong linkage in the cohort. To predict cytomegalovirus infection status, the study brought together high-throughput TCR immunosequencing, statistical association of individual TCRs with disease status, and machine learning. About 320 gigabases of sequencing data and around 87 million unique TCR sequences were included in an early release covering about 600 HLA-typed donors. In an earlier analysis of 587 of the donors, high-throughput TCR beta sequencing was used to judge whether each TCR beta V gene segment behaved as functional or pseudogenic. Typing coverage varied by locus: about 620-640 donors for A, B, C, DRB1 and DQB1; 522 for DQA1; approximately 570 for DPA1; more than 450 for DPB1. Alongside the repertoire data, information on donor age, sex, ethnicity and CMV serostatus was compiled. Every repertoire in the discovery cohort had been generated on one and the same sequencing platform. Of the approximately 400 genotyped donors, roughly 80% were placed in the genetic ancestry cluster associated with self-reported Caucasian donors. A later analysis re-examined previously published TCR beta repertoires from over 500 donors and added high-resolution HLA genotyping to investigate patterns of TCR occurrence. In the later analysis, no new phenotypic data were used to find candidate immune exposures; instead, reliance was placed on TCR beta sequences and their occurrence across donors. The study aimed to test whether signatures of past pathogen exposure could be identified by cataloging public T cell receptors. Both class I and class II loci were covered by HLA typing, at four-digit resolution. The study at large found these results: CMV serostatus was the only immune exposure information available for the cohort. In this cohort, only TCR beta chains were sequenced, and detectable features were limited by the absence of alpha or paired-chain data. In a later analysis, TCR association rates were found to vary across HLA loci, with the most associated TCRs seen for DRB1 alleles and the fewest for HLA-C alleles. Presence/absence analyses assumed roughly uniform sequencing depth across donors, an assumption that may not hold. Correlated functional status among segregating V segments might reflect linkage disequilibrium, but an unknown experimental factor could not be ruled out. A later genetic analysis associated a missense DCLRE1C variant with V-gene and J-gene trimming of TCR beta chains, and an independent cohort replicated the association. The 87-base-pair reads could not distinguish some IMGT-functional V segments, including TRBV6-2 and TRBV6-3, so those segments were excluded. Because counts were too low, roughly 18 rarely observed V segments, including chromosome 9 orphons, were left out of the earlier analysis of approximately 500 of the donors. In a later analysis, several top co-occurrence clusters were reported to appear linked to parvovirus B19, influenza, CMV and Epstein-Barr virus. According to a later analysis, most CMV-associated TCR beta chains appeared to be HLA-restricted, and the HLA associations seemed to be driven largely by CMV exposure. The authors suggested that the approach could potentially be generalized to other disease states and immunological phenotypes. Most TCR sequences were observed very rarely across donors, whereas some public TCRs were present in many individuals. At a false discovery rate of 0.05, a later analysis linked fewer than 20,000 TCR beta sequences to specific HLA alleles. Because HLA typing was unavailable for some donors at each locus, only the typed subset was used in association tests. Broadly in line with IMGT annotations, most TCR beta V segments showed up in productive rearrangements about 87% or about 30% of the time in an earlier analysis of several hundred of the donors. The classifier was reported to diagnose cytomegalovirus status with high specificity and sensitivity in both the original and validation cohorts. Strong co-occurrence of HLA alleles, especially DR and DQ, made assigning TCR associations to individual alleles difficult. A further reported finding was that TCR beta sequences accurately predicted the HLA-A and HLA-B alleles for most subjects in the first cohort. A later analysis found that HLA-associated TCR beta chains were more clonally expanded and had lower generation probabilities than equally common non-associated chains. In the study, some 160 TCR beta chains were listed as associated with cytomegalovirus. In a later genetic analysis, fewer N-insertions in productive TCRs were reported among donors in an Asian-associated ancestry cluster than the roughly 700-donor mean. In vitro tests confirmed that a few of the cytomegalovirus-associated TCR beta chains recognize cytomegalovirus antigens. A group of highly shared sequence variants was considered likely to be a technical artifact of the sequencing pipeline.

Library preparation employed the immunoSEQ multiplex PCR assay. For the multiplex PCR, a mixture combining 60 forward primers for TCR Vbeta segments and 13 reverse primers for TCR Jbeta segments was used. The CDR3 region of rearranged TCR beta genes was amplified from genomic DNA by a multiplex PCR assay. The amplified TCR beta libraries were sequenced on the Illumina HiSeq System as 87-base-pair reads. The authors' analysis ran thus. In a later analysis, roughly 80 million unique TCR beta chains were counted across the 500 to 850 repertoires, and approximately 11 million of these chains were shared by at least two donors. Raw reads were error-corrected and collapsed into unique sequences by a nearest-neighbor algorithm in which closely related sequences were merged to remove PCR and sequencing errors. CDR3 sequences were aligned to IMGT reference sequences to assign V, D and J gene segments. Each retained sequence needed at least a six-nucleotide match to both a V gene segment and a J gene segment. A rearrangement counted as productive if the CDR3 had no stop codons and remained in frame with V and J, and every other rearrangement counted as non-productive. Following IMGT convention, CDR3 was defined as the stretch from the second conserved V-encoded cysteine to the conserved J-encoded phenylalanine. In an earlier analysis of some 550 of the donors, sequences lacking an unambiguous match to a single V gene segment were excluded. An earlier analysis of just under 600 of the donors called V segments functional above 56.7% productive rearrangements and segregating when the between-donor standard deviation exceeded 5%. A statistical classification framework was built to diagnose cytomegalovirus status from the catalog of TCR beta chain sequences. In a later analysis, TCR nucleotide sequences were compared against IMGT/GENE-DB human TR gene sequences so that V and J genes could be assigned. Using the TCRdist pipeline, a later analysis assigned CDR3 sequences along with most-parsimonious VDJ recombination scenarios. In a later analysis, each TCR beta chain was defined by its CDR3 amino acid sequence together with its V-gene family, and reads lacking a unique V-gene family were excluded. In a later analysis, fewer than 650 highly shared, low-generation-probability nucleotide sequences were removed to address suspected cross-contamination and a sequencing artifact. For each public chain, a later analysis derived a clonal expansion index from normalized ranks of inferred template counts within each repertoire. In a later analysis, generation probabilities were computed with a VDJ recombination model fitted to out-of-frame rearrangements, and the resulting probabilities were checked against IGoR. In a later analysis, hypergeometric tests were used to score TCR-TCR, TCR-HLA and TCR-CMV co-occurrence, with a repertoire-size bias correction applied to TCR pairs. False discovery rates were estimated in a later analysis by permuting HLA or CMV assignments 20 times. In a later analysis, co-occurring TCRs were grouped using DBSCAN, with TCRdist sequence similarity added in when clustering inside HLA-allele-positive subsets. Repertoires with fewer than 30,000 or more than 120,000 public chains were left out of co-occurrence clustering, as were five repertoires with anomalous nucleotide sharing. Held by TCRdb, this immuneACCESS table contains in-frame sequences only and omits some clones. Under half of the omission traces to an unresolved V gene where checked; the cause of the rest is unknown. D and trimming were read from the DNA, whereas the V and J calls and clone size are those reported in that table. The sample table contains 150,000 to 160,000 clones; only one count was recorded for about 88% of them. About 2.4% of the sample rests with the top ten.

In total, roughly 710 healthy bone marrow donors made up the cohort. At the time of sampling, every cohort member was nominally healthy, though immune exposures that went unrecorded were likely present. The donor was CMV seronegative and belonged to the group of over 300 seronegative cohort members. Each donor provided a peripheral blood sample, and peripheral blood mononuclear cells were used for TCR beta sequencing. Genomic DNA extraction from the blood cell samples was performed with the Qiagen DNeasy Blood Extraction Kit. The sequenced sample consisted of PBMCs. This receptor was taken from a woman aged 18-35 years in good health and CMV-seronegative. Recombination linked TRBV18 to TRBJ2-6; 12 middle bases align to TRBD2. The DNA is as follows: TGTGCCAGCTCACCACCACTAGCGGGGGGTGCTGGGGCCAACGTCCTGACTTTC. It is translated as CASSPPLAGGAGANVLTF.